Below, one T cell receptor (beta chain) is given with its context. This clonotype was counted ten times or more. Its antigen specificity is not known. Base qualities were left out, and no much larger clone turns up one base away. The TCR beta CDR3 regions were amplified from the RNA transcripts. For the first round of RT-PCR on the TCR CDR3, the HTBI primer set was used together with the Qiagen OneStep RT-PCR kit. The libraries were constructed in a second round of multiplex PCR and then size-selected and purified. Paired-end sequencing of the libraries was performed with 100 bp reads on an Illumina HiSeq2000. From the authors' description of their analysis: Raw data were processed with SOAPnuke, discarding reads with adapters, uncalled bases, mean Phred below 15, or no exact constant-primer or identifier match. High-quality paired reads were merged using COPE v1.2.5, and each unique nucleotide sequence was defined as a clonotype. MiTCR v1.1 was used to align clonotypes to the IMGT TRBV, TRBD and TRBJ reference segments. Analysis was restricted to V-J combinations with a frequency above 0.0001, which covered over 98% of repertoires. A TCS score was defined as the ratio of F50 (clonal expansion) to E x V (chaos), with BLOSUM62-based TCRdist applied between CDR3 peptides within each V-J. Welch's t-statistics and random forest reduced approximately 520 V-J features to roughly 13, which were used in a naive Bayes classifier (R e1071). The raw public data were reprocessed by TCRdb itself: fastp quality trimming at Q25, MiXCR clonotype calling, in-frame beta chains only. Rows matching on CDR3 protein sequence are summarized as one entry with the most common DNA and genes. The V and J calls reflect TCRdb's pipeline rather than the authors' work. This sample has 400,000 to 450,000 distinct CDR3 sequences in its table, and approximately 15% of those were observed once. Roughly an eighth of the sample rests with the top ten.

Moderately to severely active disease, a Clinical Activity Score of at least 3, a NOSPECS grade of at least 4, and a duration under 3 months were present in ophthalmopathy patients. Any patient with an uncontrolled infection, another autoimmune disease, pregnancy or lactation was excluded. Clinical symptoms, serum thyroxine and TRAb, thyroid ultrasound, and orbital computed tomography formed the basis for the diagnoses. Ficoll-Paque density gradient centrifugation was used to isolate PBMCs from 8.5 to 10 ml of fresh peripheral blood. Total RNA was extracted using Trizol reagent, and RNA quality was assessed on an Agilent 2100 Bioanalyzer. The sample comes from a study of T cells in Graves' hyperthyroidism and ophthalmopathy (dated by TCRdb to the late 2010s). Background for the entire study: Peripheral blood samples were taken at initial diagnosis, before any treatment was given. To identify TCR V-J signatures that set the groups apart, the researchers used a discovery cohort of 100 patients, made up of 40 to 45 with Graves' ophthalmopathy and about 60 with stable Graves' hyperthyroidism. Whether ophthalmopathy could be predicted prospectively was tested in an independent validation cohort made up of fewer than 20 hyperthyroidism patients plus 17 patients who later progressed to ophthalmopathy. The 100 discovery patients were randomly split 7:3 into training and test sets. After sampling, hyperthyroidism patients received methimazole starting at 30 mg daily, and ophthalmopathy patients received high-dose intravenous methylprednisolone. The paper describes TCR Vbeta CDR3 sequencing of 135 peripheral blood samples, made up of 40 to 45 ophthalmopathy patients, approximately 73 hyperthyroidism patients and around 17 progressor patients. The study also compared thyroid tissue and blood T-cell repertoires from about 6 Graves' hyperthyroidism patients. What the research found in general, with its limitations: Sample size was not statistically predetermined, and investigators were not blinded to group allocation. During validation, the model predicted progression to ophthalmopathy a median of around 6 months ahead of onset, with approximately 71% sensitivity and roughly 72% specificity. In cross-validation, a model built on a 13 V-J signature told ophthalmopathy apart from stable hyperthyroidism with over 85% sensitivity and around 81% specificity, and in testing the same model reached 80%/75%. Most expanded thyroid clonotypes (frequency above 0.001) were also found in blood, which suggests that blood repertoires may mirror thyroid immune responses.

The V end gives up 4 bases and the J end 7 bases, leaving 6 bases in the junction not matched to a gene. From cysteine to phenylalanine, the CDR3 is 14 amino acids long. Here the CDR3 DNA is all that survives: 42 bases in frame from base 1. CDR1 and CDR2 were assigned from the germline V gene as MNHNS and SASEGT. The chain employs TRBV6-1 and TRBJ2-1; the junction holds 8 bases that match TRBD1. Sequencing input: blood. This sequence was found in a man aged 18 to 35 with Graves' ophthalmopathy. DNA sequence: TGTGCCAGCAGTGCATGGACAGGGCGTAATGAGCAGTTCTTC. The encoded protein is CASSAWTGRNEQFF.